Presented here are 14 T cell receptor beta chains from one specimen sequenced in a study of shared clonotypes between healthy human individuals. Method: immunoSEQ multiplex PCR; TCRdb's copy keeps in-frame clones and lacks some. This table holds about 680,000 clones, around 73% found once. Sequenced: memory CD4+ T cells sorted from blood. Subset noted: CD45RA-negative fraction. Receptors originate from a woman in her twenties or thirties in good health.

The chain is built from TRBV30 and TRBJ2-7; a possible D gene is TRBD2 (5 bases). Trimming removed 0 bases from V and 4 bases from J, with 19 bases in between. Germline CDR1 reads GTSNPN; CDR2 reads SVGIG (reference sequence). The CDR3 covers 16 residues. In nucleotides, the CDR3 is TGTGCCTGGAGTGTTAATTTTGGAGGAGTCCCTTACGAGCAGTACTTC. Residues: CAWSVNFGGVPYEQYF.

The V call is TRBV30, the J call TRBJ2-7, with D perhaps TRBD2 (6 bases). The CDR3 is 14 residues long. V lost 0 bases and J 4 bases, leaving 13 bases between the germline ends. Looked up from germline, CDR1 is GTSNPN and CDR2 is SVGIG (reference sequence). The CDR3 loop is CAWSVQGGTYEQYF. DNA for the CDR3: TGTGCCTGGAGTGTACAAGGCGGGACTTACGAGCAGTACTTC.

CDR3 sequence reads: CASSWTSGRAGKNIQYF. Written as DNA, the CDR3 is TGTGCCAGCAGCTGGACTAGCGGGAGGGCCGGGAAAAACATTCAGTACTTC. The chain links TRBV28 to TRBJ2-4; 15 bases map to TRBD2. CDR1 is MDHEN and CDR2 is SYDVKM in the germline V gene. This CDR3 is built from 17 residues. V dropped 6 bases and J dropped 4; count of bases not matched to a gene: 7.

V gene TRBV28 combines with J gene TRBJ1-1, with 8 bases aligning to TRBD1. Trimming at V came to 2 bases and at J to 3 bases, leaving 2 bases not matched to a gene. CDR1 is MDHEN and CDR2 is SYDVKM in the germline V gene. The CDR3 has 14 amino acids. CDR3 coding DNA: TGTGCCAGCAGTTTACAGGGGGCTGACACTGAAGCTTTCTTT. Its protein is CASSLQGADTEAFF. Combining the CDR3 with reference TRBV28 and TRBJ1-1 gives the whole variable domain DVKVTQSSRYLVKRTGEKVFLECVQDMDHENMFWYRQDPGLGLRLIYFSYDVKMKEKGDIPEGYSVSREKKERFSLILESASTNQTSMYLCASSLQGADTEAFFGQGTRLTVV.

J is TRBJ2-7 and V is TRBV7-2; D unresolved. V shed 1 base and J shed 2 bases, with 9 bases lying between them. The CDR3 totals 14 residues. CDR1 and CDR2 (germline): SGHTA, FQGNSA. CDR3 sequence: CASSLVAAPYEQYF. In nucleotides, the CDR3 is TGTGCCAGCAGCTTAGTTGCCGCGCCCTACGAGCAGTACTTC.

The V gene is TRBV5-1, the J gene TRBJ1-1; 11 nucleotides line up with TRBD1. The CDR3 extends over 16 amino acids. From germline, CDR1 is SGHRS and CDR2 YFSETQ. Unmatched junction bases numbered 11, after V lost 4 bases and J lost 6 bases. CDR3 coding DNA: TGCGCCAGCAGCCCCGGACAGGGGGCGCATAGGCCTGAAGCTTTCTTT. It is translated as CASSPGQGAHRPEAFF. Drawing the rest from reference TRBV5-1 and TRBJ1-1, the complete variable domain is KAGVTQTPRYLIKTRGQQVTLSCSPISGHRSVSWYQQTPGQGLQFLFEYFSETQRNKGNFPGRFSGRQFSNSRSEMNVSTLELGDSALYLCASSPGQGAHRPEAFFGQGTRLTVV.

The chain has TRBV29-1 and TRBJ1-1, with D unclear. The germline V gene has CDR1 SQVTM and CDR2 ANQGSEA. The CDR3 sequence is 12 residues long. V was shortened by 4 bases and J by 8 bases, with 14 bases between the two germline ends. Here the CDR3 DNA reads TGCAGCGTTGTAAAGACGCAGTCGGAAGCTTTCTTT. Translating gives CSVVKTQSEAFF.

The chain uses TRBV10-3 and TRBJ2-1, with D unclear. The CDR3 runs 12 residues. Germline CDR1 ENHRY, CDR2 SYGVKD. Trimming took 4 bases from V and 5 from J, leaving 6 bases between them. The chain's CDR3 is CAISALNNEQFF. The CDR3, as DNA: TGTGCCATCAGTGCGCTCAACAATGAGCAGTTCTTC.

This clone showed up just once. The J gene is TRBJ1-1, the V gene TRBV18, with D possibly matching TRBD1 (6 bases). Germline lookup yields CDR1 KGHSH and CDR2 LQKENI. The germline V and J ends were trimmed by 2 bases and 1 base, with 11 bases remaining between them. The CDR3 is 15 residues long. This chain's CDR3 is CASSPIRTENTEAFF. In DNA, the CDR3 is TGTGCCAGCTCACCAATCCGGACAGAGAACACTGAAGCTTTCTTT. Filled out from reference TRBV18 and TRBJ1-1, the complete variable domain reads NAGVMQNPRHLVRRRGQEARLRCSPMKGHSHVYWYRQLPEEGLKFMVYLQKENIIDESGMPKERFSAEFPKEGPSILRIQQVVRGDSAAYFCASSPIRTENTEAFFGQGTRLTVV.

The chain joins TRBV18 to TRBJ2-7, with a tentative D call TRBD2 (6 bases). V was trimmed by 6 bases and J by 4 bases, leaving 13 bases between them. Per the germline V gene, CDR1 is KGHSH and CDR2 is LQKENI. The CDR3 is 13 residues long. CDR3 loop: CASSGGNGYEQYF. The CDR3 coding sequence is TGTGCCAGCTCGGGGGGAAACGGGTACGAGCAGTACTTC.

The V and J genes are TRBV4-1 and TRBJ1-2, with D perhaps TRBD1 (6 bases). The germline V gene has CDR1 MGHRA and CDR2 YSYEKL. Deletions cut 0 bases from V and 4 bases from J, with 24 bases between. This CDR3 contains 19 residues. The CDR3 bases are TGCGCCAGCAGCCAAGATCCTACCAATAAGGGGGGCCGATTCTATGGCTACACCTTC. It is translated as CASSQDPTNKGGRFYGYTF.

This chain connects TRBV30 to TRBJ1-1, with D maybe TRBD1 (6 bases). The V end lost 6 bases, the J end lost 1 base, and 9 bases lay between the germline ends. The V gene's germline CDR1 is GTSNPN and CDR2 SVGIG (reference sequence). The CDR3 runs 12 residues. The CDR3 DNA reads TGTGCCTGCGGACAGCAGAACACTGAAGCTTTCTTT. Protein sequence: CACGQQNTEAFF.

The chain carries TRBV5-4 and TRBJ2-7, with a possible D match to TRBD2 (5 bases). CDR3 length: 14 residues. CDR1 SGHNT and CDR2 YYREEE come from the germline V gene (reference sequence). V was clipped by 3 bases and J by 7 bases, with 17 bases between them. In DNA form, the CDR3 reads TGTGCCAGCAGCTCGTATGCCGGGAAGGCTGAGCAGTACTTC. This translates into CASSSYAGKAEQYF.

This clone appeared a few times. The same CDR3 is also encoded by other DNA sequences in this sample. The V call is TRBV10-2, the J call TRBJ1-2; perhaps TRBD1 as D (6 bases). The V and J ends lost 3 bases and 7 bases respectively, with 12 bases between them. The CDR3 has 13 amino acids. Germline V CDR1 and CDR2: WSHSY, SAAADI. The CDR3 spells CASSEQGTGGYTF. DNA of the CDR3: TGCGCCAGCAGTGAACAGGGAACAGGTGGCTACACCTTC.